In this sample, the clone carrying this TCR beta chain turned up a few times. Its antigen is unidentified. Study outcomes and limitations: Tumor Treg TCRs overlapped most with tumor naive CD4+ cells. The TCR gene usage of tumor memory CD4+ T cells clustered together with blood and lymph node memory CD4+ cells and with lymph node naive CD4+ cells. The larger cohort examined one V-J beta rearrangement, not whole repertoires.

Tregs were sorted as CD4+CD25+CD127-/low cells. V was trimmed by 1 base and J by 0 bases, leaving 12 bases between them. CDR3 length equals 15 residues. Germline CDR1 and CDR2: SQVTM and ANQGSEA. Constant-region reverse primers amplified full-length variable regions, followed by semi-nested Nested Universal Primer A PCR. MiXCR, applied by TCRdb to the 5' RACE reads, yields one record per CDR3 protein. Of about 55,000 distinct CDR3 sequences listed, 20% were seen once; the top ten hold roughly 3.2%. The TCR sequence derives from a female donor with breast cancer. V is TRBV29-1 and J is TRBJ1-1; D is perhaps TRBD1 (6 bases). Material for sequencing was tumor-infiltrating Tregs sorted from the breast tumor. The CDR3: CSVEGEGGVNTEAFF. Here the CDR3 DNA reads TGCAGCGTTGAAGGTGAAGGGGGGGTGAACACTGAAGCTTTCTTT.